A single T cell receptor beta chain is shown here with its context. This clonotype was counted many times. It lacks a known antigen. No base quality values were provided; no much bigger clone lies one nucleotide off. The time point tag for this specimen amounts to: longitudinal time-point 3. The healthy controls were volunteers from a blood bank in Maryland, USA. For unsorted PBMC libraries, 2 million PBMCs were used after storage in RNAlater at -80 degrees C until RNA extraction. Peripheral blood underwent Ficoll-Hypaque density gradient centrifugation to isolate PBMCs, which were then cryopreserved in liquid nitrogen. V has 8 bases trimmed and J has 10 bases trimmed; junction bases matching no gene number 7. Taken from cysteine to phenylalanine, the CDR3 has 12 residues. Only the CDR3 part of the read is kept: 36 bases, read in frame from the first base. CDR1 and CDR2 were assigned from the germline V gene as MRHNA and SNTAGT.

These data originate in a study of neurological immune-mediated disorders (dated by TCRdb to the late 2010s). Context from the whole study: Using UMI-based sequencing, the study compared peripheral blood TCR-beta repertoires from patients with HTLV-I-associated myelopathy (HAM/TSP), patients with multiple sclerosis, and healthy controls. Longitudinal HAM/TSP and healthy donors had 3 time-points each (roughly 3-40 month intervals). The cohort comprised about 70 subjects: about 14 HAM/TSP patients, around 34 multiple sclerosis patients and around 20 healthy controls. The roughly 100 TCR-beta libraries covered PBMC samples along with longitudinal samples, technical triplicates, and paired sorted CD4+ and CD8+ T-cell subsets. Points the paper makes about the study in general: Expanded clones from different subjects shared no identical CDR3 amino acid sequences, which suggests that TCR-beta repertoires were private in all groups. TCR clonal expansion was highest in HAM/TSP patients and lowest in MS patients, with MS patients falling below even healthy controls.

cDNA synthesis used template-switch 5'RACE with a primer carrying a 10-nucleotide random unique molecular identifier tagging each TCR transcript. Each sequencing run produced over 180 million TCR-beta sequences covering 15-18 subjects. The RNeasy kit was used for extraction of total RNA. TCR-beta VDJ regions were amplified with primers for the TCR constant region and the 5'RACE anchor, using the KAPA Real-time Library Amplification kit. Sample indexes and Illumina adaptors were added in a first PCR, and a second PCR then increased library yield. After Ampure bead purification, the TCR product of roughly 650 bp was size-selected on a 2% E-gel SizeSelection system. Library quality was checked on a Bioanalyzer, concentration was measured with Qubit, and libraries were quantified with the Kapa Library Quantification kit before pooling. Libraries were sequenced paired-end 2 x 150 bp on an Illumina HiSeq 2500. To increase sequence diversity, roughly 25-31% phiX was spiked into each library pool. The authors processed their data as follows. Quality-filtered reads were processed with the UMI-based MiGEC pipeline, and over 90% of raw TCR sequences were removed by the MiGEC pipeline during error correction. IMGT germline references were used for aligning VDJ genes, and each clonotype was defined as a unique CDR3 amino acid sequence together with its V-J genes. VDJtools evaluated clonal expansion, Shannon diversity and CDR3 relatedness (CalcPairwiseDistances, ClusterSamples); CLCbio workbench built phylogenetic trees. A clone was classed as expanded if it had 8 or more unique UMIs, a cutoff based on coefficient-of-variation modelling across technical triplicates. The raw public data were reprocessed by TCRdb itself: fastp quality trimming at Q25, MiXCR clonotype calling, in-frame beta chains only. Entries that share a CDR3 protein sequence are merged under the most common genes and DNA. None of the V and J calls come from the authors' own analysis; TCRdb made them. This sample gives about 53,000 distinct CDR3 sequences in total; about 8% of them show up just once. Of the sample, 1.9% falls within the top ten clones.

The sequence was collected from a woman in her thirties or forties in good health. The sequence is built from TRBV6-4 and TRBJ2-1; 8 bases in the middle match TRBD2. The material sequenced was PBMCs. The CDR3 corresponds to CASSLSGREQFF. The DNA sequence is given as TGTGCCAGCTCTTTGAGCGGGAGAGAGCAGTTCTTC.